A selection of T cell receptor beta chains follows, all from one sample in a study of T cells in Graves' hyperthyroidism and ophthalmopathy. Each CDR3 protein gets one entry after TCRdb re-called the multiplex PCR reads with MiXCR. Found here are hundreds of thousands of distinct CDR3 sequences, about a third of them singletons; the top ten hold roughly 30%. The sample taken for sequencing was blood. The receptors shown here come from a woman aged 40 to 50 with Graves' hyperthyroidism. The conserved cysteine and the conserved F or W are not part of the CDR3 here. Expanded clones get a size class; other rows say once, few or many, or leave the size out.

ASSQNSAGTGELF | TRBV16 | - | TRBJ2-2
ASRGGSEGYT | TRBV7-3 | once | TRBJ1-2
ATSSPDGTANYGYT | TRBV15 | - | TRBJ1-2
SASSYSGSYEQY | TRBV20-1 | many | TRBJ2-7
ASSVGEYSNQPQH | TRBV6-2/TRBV6-3 | - | TRBJ1-5
SAMGLAGGTEAF | TRBV20-1 | - | TRBJ1-1
ARDRGPNTEAF | TRBV5-3 | - | TRBJ1-1
ASSAAGQRRTEGGYT | TRBV19 | - | TRBJ1-2
ASGLSGRTSAETQY | TRBV5-8 | - | TRBJ2-5
ASSATSTNEKLF | TRBV6-1 | - | TRBJ1-4
ASSPLRTDTGYT | TRBV7-9 | - | TRBJ1-2
SATDNRGLSYEQY | TRBV20-1 | - | TRBJ2-7
ASSLELGLAGGRSGELF | TRBV4-2 | once | TRBJ2-2
ASSPAETGNSPLH | TRBV7-3 | - | TRBJ1-6
ASSWGRNGYT | TRBV5-8 | few | TRBJ1-2
SAPRQKNTEAF | TRBV20-1 | - | TRBJ1-1
SAESTLFHTEAF | TRBV20-1 | - | TRBJ1-1
ASSETYYGYT | TRBV6-2/TRBV6-3 | many | TRBJ1-2